A selection of T cell receptor beta chains follows, all from one sample in a study of control samples from healthy donors and cancer patients. Libraries were prepared by immunoSEQ multiplex PCR; TCRdb keeps only in-frame clonotypes and omits some of them. The sample lists 110,000 to 150,000 clones; around 90% were seen once. Sequenced material: blood. Source of these receptors: a man aged 25 to 45 in good health. The CDR3 runs from the conserved cysteine through the conserved F or W. Fields, in order: J gene, V gene, CDR3 protein.

j_call: TRBJ1-6
v_call: TRBV24-1
cdr3_aa: CATSDFGTDTPLHF

j_call: TRBJ2-7
v_call: TRBV18
cdr3_aa: CASSPGDSYEQYF

j_call: TRBJ2-2
v_call: TRBV6-2/TRBV6-3
cdr3_aa: CASSPRTSGFRETGELFF

j_call: TRBJ2-7
v_call: TRBV5-4
cdr3_aa: CASSLAGQGVHEQYF

j_call: TRBJ2-5
v_call: TRBV19
cdr3_aa: CASSFSRAKETQYF

j_call: TRBJ2-7
v_call: TRBV7-2
cdr3_aa: CASSLVGGGGGPYEQYF

j_call: TRBJ2-7
v_call: TRBV6-2/TRBV6-3
cdr3_aa: CASSPRKDRYSYEQYF

j_call: TRBJ1-3
v_call: TRBV28
cdr3_aa: CASSLSRGTGNTIYF

j_call: TRBJ2-1
v_call: TRBV7-7
cdr3_aa: CASSPNLNNEQFF

j_call: TRBJ2-1
v_call: TRBV9
cdr3_aa: CASSPQGGEYNEQFF

j_call: TRBJ1-5
v_call: TRBV29-1
cdr3_aa: CSGVNAQDRGEQPQHF

j_call: TRBJ2-3
v_call: TRBV7-3
cdr3_aa: CASSLFGRGITDTQYF

j_call: TRBJ2-1
v_call: TRBV27
cdr3_aa: CASSWGGVDNEQFF

j_call: TRBJ1-3
v_call: TRBV18
cdr3_aa: CASSPQGADGNTIYF

j_call: TRBJ2-5
v_call: TRBV19
cdr3_aa: CASSIRQNQETQYF

j_call: TRBJ1-2
v_call: TRBV7-3
cdr3_aa: CASSLVGLAGYTF